This T cell receptor (beta chain) was identified in a study of blood T cell repertoires in COVID-19. About the research overall: Donors in the United States, Italy and Spain gave samples during acute or convalescent COVID-19. Sample material is recorded as cDNA or gDNA derived from T cells, B-cell-depleted T cells, or PBMCs.

Some clones are missing from TCRdb's copy, which holds only in-frame ones; the method was immunoSEQ multiplex PCR. The repertoire has 100,000 or so clones, more than 75% of them found once; the top ten carry about 3%. This clone occurred once. This receptor was taken from a man aged 50 or older with active or convalescent COVID-19. Sequenced sample: peripheral blood.

Here the CDR3 DNA reads TGTGCCAGCAGTTTAACAGGGGCCCAAGAGACCCAGTACTTC. Translation gives CASSLTGAQETQYF. The chain employs TRBV28 and TRBJ2-5, with 7 bases matching TRBD1. The CDR3 is made up of 14 amino acids. CDR1 is MDHEN and CDR2 is SYDVKM in the germline V gene. The J segment lost 1 base and the V segment lost 2 bases, leaving 1 base of the junction unmatched.